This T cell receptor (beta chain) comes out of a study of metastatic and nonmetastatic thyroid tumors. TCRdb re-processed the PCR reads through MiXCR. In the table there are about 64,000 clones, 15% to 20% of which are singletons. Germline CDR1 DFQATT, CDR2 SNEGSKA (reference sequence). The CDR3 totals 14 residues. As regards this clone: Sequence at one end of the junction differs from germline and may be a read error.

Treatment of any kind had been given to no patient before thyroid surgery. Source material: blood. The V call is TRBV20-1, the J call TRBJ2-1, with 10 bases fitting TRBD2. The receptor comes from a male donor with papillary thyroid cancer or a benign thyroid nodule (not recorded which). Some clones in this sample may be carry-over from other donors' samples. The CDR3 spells CSARPGLASNDQFF. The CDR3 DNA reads TGCAGTGCTAGACCGGGACTAGCGTCCAATGATCAGTTCTTC.